This T cell receptor beta chain originates from a study of blood T cells in healthy people across ages. The second PCR ran about 6 to 12 cycles with a sample-barcoded 5' primer and J-beta primers. A single record per CDR3 protein comes from TCRdb applying MiXCR to the 5' RACE reads. This table has more than 650,000 distinct CDR3 sequences, less than 70% appearing once. There are a few counts of this clonotype. The CDR3 is 16 residues long. This clonotype was obtained from a man of 80 years or more in good health. Sequenced: blood. V is TRBV12-3 or TRBV12-4 and J is TRBJ2-4; 7 bases align to TRBD1. The assigned J gene may be wrong: the sequence end matches TRBJ2-7 better. CDR3 DNA sequence: TGTGCCAGCAGTCGTCTTAGGACAGGCTCTTGGGACGAGCAGTACTTC. Amino acids: CASSRLRTGSWDEQYF.